The source of this T cell receptor (beta chain) is a study of sequential checkpoint blockade in melanoma. The table lists this clone with many counts. Treatment of the sample: randomized to nivolumab then ipilimumab (arm A) or the reverse (arm B). TCRdb's table, derived via immunoSEQ multiplex PCR, lists solely in-frame clones and lacks some. This repertoire shows 3,500 to 5,500 clones, about 20% found once; its top ten account for over 4%. Deletions cut 3 bases from V and 8 bases from J, with 14 bases between. Germline V gene lookup returns CDR1 SGHNT and CDR2 YENEEA. The CDR3 runs to 14 residues. The source of this sequence is a human donor with melanoma. This chain uses TRBV11-3 with TRBJ2-1; D possibly corresponds to TRBD1 (6 bases). The sample consisted of tumor tissue (inferred from file names), taken from a patient given nivolumab and ipilimumab in sequence. The CDR3 bases are TGTGCCAGCAGCTTTCCACAGGGCGGCGATGAGCAGTTCTTC. Translated, it gives CASSFPQGGDEQFF.